The 2 T cell receptor beta chains below all came from one sample that was sequenced in a study of blood T cell repertoires in COVID-19. TCRdb keeps only in-frame clones here, not all; method: immunoSEQ multiplex PCR. The data hold about 58,000 clones, with around 89% observed a single time. The material sequenced was peripheral blood. These receptors all come from a woman aged 60 to 75 with active COVID-19.

This chain connects TRBV23-1 to TRBJ1-5, with D unclear. TRBV23-1 is marked as an open reading frame, function uncertain. This CDR3 spans 14 amino acids. V lost 7 bases to trimming and J lost 5 bases, with 15 bases between them. The CDR3 DNA reads as TGCGCCAGCACAGGATCCGGGGAGGATCAGCCCCAGCATTTT. Its translation: CASTGSGEDQPQHF.

The chain is built from TRBV10-2 and TRBJ2-7; 9 bases map to TRBD1. With 6 bases clipped from V and 5 bases from J, the junction kept 2 bases outside the gene matches. The V gene's germline CDR1 is WSHSY and CDR2 SAAADI. This CDR3 spans 12 amino acids. CDR3 coding DNA: TGCGCCAGCAGCGGGACAGGGAACGAGCAGTACTTC. Amino acid sequence: CASSGTGNEQYF.